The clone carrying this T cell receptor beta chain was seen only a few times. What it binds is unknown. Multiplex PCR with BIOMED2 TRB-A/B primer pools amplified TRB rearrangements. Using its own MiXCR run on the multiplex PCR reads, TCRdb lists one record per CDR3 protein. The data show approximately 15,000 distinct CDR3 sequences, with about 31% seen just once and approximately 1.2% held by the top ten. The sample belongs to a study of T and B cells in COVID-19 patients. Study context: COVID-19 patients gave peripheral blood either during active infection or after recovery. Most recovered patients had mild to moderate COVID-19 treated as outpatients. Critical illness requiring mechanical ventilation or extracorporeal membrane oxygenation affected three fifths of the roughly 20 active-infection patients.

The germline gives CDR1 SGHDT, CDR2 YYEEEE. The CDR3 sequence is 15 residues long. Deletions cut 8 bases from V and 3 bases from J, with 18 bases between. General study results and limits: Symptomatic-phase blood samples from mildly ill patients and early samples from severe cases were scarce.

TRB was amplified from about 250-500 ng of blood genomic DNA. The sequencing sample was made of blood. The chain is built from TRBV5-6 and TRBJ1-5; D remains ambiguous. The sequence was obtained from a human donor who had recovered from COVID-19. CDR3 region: CARSLSCRSNQPQHF. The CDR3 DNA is TGTGCCAGAAGCCTGAGTTGCCGGTCCAATCAGCCCCAGCATTTT.